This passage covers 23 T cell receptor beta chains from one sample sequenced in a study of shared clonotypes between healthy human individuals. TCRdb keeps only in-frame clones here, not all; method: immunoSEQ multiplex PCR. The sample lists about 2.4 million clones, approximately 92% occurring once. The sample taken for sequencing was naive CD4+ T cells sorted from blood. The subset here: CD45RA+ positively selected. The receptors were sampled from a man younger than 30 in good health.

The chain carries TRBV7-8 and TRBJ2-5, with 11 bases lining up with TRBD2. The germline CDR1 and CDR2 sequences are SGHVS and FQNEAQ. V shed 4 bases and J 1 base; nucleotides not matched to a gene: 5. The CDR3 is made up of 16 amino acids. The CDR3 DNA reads TGTGCCAGCAGCTCCCTAGCGGGGGGCTTCCAAGAGACCCAGTACTTC. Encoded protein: CASSSLAGGFQETQYF.

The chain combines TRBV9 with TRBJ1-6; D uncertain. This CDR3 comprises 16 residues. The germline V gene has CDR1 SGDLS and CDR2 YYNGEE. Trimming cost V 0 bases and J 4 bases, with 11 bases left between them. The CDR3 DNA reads TGTGCCAGCAGCGTAGGTAGGAACTCATATAATTCACCCCTCCACTTT. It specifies CASSVGRNSYNSPLHF. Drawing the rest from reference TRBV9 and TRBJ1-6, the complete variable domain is DSGVTQTPKHLITATGQRVTLRCSPRSGDLSVYWYQQSLDQGLQFLIQYYNGEERAKGNILERFSAQQFPDLHSELNLSSLELGDSALYFCASSVGRNSYNSPLHFGNGTRLTVT.

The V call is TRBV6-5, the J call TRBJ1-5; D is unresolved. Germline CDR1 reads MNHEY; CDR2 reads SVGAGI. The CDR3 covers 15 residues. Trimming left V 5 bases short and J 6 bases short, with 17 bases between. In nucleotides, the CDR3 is TGTGCCAGCAGTCGCTCGGGCCTAGGTAGTCAGCCCCAGCATTTT. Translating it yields CASSRSGLGSQPQHF.

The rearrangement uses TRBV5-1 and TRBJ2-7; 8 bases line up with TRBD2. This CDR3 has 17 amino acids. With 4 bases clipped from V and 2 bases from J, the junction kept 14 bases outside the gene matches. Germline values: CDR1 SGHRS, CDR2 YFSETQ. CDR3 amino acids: CASSRGGVGLSTYEQYF. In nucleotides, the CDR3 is TGCGCCAGCAGCCGGGGGGGTGTAGGACTTTCCACCTACGAGCAGTACTTC.

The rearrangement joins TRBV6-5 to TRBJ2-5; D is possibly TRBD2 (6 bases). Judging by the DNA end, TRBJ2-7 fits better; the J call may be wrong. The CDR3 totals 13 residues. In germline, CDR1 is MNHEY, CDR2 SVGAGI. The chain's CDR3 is CASRPGLAYEQYF. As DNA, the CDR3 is TGTGCCAGCAGACCGGGACTTGCCTACGAGCAGTACTTC.

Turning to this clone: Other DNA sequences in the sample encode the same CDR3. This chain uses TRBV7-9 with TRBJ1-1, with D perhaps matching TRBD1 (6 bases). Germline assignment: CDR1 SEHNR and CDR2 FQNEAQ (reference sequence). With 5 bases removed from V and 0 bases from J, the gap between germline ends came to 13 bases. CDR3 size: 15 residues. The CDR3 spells CASSPSGGLNTEAFF. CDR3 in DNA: TGTGCCAGCAGCCCCAGCGGGGGCCTGAACACTGAAGCTTTCTTT.

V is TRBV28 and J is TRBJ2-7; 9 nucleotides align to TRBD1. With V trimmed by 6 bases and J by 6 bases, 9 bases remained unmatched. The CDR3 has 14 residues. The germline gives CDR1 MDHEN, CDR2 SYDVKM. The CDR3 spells CASSRLGQGGEQYF. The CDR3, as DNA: TGTGCCAGCAGCCGATTGGGACAGGGTGGCGAGCAGTACTTC.

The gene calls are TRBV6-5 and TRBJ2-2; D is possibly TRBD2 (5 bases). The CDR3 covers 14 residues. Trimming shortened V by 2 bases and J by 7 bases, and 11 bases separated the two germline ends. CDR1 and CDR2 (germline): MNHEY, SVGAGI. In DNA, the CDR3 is TGTGCCAGCAGTTACGCTAGCCGTGGCGGGGAGCTGTTTTTT. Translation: CASSYASRGGELFF.

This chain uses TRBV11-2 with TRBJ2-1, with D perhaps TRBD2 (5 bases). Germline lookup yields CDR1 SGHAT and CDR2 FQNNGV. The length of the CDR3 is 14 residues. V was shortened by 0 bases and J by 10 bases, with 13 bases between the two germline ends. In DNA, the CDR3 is TGTGCCAGCAGCTTAGATCCCGGGCGGGTGGAGCAGTTCTTC. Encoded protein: CASSLDPGRVEQFF.

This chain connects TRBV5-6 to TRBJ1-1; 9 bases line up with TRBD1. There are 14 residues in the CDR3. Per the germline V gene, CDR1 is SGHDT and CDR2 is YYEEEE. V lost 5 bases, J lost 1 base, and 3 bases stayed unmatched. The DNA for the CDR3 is TGTGCCAGCAGGGGACAGGGAACGAACACTGAAGCTTTCTTT. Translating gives CASRGQGTNTEAFF. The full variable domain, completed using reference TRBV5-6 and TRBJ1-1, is DAGVTQSPTHLIKTRGQQVTLRCSPKSGHDTVSWYQQALGQGPQFIFQYYEEEERQRGNFPDRFSGHQFPNYSSELNVNALLLGDSALYLCASRGQGTNTEAFFGQGTRLTVV.

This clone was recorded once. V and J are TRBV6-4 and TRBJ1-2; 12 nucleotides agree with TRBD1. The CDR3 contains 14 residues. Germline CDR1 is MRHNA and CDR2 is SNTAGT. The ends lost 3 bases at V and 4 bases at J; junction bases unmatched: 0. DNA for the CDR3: TGTGCCAGCAGTGAGGGACAGGGGGCCTATGGCTACACCTTC. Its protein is CASSEGQGAYGYTF.

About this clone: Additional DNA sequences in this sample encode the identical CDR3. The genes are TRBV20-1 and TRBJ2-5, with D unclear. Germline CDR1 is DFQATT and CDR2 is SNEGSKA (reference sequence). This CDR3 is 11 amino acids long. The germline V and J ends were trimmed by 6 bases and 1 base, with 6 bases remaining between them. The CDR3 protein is CSARLQETQYF. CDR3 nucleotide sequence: TGCAGTGCAAGACTCCAAGAGACCCAGTACTTC.

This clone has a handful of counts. The CDR3 protein is CARQPQHF. DNA of the CDR3: TGTGCTAGACAGCCCCAGCATTTT. The rearrangement joins TRBV7-7 to TRBJ1-5; D remains unclear. CDR1 and CDR2 from the germline V gene are SSHAT and FNYEAQ (reference sequence). This CDR3 has 8 residues.

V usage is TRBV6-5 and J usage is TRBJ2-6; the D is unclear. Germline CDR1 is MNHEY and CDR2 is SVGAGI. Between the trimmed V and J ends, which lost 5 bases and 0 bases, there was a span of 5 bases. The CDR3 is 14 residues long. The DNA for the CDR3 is TGTGCCAGCAGTCAAGGCTCTGGGGCCAACGTCCTGACTTTC. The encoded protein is CASSQGSGANVLTF.

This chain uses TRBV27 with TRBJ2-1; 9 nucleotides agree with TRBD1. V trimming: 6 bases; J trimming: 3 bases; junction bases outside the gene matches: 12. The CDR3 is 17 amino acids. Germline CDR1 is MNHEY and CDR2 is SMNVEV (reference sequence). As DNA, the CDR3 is TGTGCCAGCAGAACAGGGGGCGGCTCGACTTACTACAATGAGCAGTTCTTC. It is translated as CASRTGGGSTYYNEQFF.

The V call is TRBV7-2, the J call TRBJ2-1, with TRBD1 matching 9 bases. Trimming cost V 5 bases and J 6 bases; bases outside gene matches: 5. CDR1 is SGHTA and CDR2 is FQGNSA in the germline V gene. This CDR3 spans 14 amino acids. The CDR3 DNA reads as TGTGCCAGCAGCGGCATGGACAGGGGCAATGAGCAGTTCTTC. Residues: CASSGMDRGNEQFF.

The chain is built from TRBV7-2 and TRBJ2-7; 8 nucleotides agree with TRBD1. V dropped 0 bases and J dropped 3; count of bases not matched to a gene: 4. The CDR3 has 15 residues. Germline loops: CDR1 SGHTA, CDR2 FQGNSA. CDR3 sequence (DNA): TGTGCCAGCAGCTTAGCCGGGACAGGTGTCTACGAGCAGTACTTC. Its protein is CASSLAGTGVYEQYF.

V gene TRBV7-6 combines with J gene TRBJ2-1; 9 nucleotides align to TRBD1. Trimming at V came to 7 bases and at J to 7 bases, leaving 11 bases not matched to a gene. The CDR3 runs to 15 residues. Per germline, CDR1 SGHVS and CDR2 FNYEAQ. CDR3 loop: CASNILPDRGNEQFF. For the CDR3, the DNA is TGTGCCAGCAACATTCTCCCGGACAGGGGTAATGAGCAGTTCTTC. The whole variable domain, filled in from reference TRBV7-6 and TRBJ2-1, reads GAGVSQSPRYKVTKRGQDVALRCDPISGHVSLYWYRQALGQGPEFLTYFNYEAQQDKSGLPNDRFSAERPEGSISTLTIQRTEQRDSAMYRCASNILPDRGNEQFFGPGTRLTVL.

The CDR3 loop reads CARQQGTGSNQPQHF. The CDR3 nucleotides are TGCGCCAGACAACAGGGGACAGGCAGCAATCAGCCCCAGCATTTT. The chain employs TRBV10-1 and TRBJ1-5; the match to TRBD1 covers 8 bases. The CDR3 has 15 residues. From germline, CDR1 is WNHNN and CDR2 SYGVQD (reference sequence). V lost 9 bases to trimming and J lost 1 base; unmatched junction nucleotides: 8.

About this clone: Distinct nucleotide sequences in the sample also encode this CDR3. The CDR3 sequence: CASSPLSTDTQYF. The CDR3 DNA follows: TGTGCCAGCAGCCCCCTGAGCACAGATACGCAGTATTTT. The chain links TRBV9 to TRBJ2-3; D call uncertain. The CDR3 has 13 residues. V shed 4 bases and J shed 0 bases, with 6 bases lying between them. CDR1 and CDR2 (germline): SGDLS, YYNGEE.

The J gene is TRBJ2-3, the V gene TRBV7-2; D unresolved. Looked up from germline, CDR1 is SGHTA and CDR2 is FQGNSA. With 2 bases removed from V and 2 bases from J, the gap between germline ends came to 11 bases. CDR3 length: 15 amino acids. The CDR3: CASSLRSFVTDTQYF. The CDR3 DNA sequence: TGTGCCAGCAGCTTAAGGAGTTTTGTCACAGATACGCAGTATTTT.

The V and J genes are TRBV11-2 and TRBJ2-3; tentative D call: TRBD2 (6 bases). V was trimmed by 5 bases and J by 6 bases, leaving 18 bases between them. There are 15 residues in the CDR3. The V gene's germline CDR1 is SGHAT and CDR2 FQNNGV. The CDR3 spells CASSREGLAEDTQYF. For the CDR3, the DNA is TGTGCCAGCAGCCGTGAGGGACTGGCCGAGGATACGCAGTATTTT.

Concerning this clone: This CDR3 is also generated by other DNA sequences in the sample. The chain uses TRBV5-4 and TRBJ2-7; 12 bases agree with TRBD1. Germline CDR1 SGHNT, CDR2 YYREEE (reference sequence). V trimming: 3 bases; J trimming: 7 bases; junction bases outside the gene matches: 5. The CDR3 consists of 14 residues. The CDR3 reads CASSWDRGPYEQYF. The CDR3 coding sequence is TGTGCCAGCAGCTGGGACAGGGGGCCGTATGAGCAGTACTTC.